This T cell receptor beta chain was found in a study of early T cells in non-severe SARS-CoV-2 infection. This clonotype has a count of ten or more. The antigen remains unidentified. In the library, individual cDNA molecules carried attached unique molecular identifiers. MiXCR, applied by TCRdb to the 5' RACE reads, yields one record per CDR3 protein. This table holds 30,000 to 35,000 distinct CDR3 sequences, around 4.6% found once. Points from the study as a whole: The study's VDJdb matching favored anti-spike CD8 responses and missed private and CD4 specificities.

V was pared by 5 bases and J by 6 bases, with 5 bases of the junction left unmatched. CDR3 length: 14 amino acids. CDR1 MNHNS and CDR2 SASEGT come from the germline V gene. V is TRBV6-1 and J is TRBJ2-2; TRBD1 agrees at 8 bases. This receptor was identified in an adult who was a healthcare worker with PCR-confirmed SARS-CoV-2 infection or an uninfected control (not recorded which). The sample taken for sequencing was whole blood. CDR3: CASSSRQGSGELFF. CDR3 nucleotides: TGTGCCAGCAGTTCGAGACAGGGGTCCGGGGAGCTGTTTTTT.